The subject of this entry is one TCR beta chain. Germline-derived CDR1 and CDR2 are SGHDT and YYEEEE. V lost 0 bases and J 6 bases, leaving 9 bases between the germline ends. The CDR3 sequence is 13 residues long. This sample is part of a study of blood T cell repertoires in COVID-19. Study at large: Collection of acute and convalescent COVID-19 samples took place in the United States, Italy and Spain.

Per the study methods: Amplification from reference gene primers served as the basis for estimated nucleated cell counts. Only in-frame clones appear in the TCRdb table, and some are missing; sequencing was by immunoSEQ multiplex PCR. V and J calls and clone size come straight from that table; D and trimming were deduced from the DNA. This table holds 15,000 to 20,000 clones, around 89% found once. Sequencing was done on a sample of peripheral blood. The chain is built from TRBV5-6 and TRBJ2-5; D gene uncertain. This sequence originates from an older woman with active COVID-19. CDR3 sequence reads: CASSLVSEQTQYF. CDR3 nucleotides: TGTGCCAGCAGCTTGGTTTCTGAGCAGACCCAGTACTTC.